One TCR beta chain is described in this entry. Trimming at V came to 7 bases and at J to 1 base, leaving 3 bases not matched to a gene. The germline CDR1 and CDR2 sequences are MNHEY and SVGAGI. CDR3 length: 14 residues. The sample comes from a study of blood T cell repertoires in COVID-19. The study recruited people aged roughly 18 to 95 years across about two dozen US areas. Clones were read by immunoSEQ multiplex PCR, and TCRdb kept only the in-frame ones, dropping some. Among hundreds of thousands of clones listed, roughly nine tenths were seen once. The TCR sequence derives from a man under 40 who had recovered from COVID-19. Specimen: PBMCs or T cells enriched from blood (not recorded which). This rearrangement joins TRBV6-5 to TRBJ2-3, with 9 bases that match TRBD2. CDR3 amino acids: CASNPSGGTDTQYF. The DNA for the CDR3 is TGTGCCAGCAACCCTAGCGGGGGCACAGATACGCAGTATTTT.